These T cell receptor beta chains were read from a single sample in a study of blood T cell repertoires in COVID-19. Repertoires were generated with immunoSEQ multiplex PCR, while TCRdb's copy carries only in-frame clones and drops some. The profile shows approximately 390,000 clones, around nine tenths of them singletons. What was sequenced was PBMCs or T cells enriched from blood (not recorded which). All receptors derive from a woman aged 50 to 60 who had recovered from COVID-19. Both conserved end residues are trimmed from each CDR3.

j_gene: TRBJ1-5; len: 13; v_gene: TRBV19; CDR3aa: ASSMGGSYNQPQH
j_gene: TRBJ1-1; len: 12; v_gene: TRBV18; CDR3aa: ASSPDQGSTEAF
j_gene: TRBJ1-1; len: 14; v_gene: TRBV7-2; CDR3aa: ASSKRRDRGAIEAF
j_gene: TRBJ1-2; len: 12; v_gene: TRBV19; CDR3aa: ASSRGTQGEGYT
j_gene: TRBJ1-1; len: 10; v_gene: TRBV7-9; CDR3aa: ASSLREQQAF
j_gene: TRBJ2-7; len: 14; v_gene: TRBV28; CDR3aa: ASSSPTSGSSYEQY
j_gene: TRBJ2-7; len: 12; v_gene: TRBV11-2; CDR3aa: ASSSQGFSYEQY
j_gene: TRBJ1-2; len: 13; v_gene: TRBV7-2; CDR3aa: ASSLGVPGLGGYT
j_gene: TRBJ1-3; len: 15; v_gene: TRBV4-3; CDR3aa: ASSQAGQGLSGNTIY
j_gene: TRBJ1-6; len: 13; v_gene: TRBV2; CDR3aa: ASTQTESQKSPLH
j_gene: TRBJ1-1; len: 13; v_gene: TRBV13; CDR3aa: ASSGYGQGRTEAF
j_gene: TRBJ1-6; len: 15; v_gene: TRBV30; CDR3aa: AWSVNPAQVHNSPLH
j_gene: TRBJ2-5; len: 12; v_gene: TRBV7-8; CDR3aa: ASSFYSTKETQY
j_gene: TRBJ1-2; len: 15; v_gene: TRBV28; CDR3aa: ASSPEGDRLRGGGYT
j_gene: TRBJ2-2; len: 12; v_gene: TRBV29-1; CDR3aa: SVGTGLRTGELF
j_gene: TRBJ1-3; len: 11; v_gene: TRBV3-1/TRBV3-2; CDR3aa: ASSQALRNTIY
j_gene: TRBJ1-5; len: 13; v_gene: TRBV28; CDR3aa: ASSGSTGSNQPQH
j_gene: TRBJ1-2; len: 11; v_gene: TRBV19; CDR3aa: ASSIGANYGYT
j_gene: TRBJ2-2; len: 12; v_gene: TRBV6-5; CDR3aa: ASSRASNTGELF
j_gene: TRBJ1-5; len: 11; v_gene: TRBV19; CDR3aa: AIATGEGQPQH
j_gene: TRBJ1-6; len: 16; v_gene: TRBV10-1; CDR3aa: ANPPIVRVDSYNSPLH
j_gene: TRBJ1-2; len: 11; v_gene: TRBV6-5; CDR3aa: ASIMVRTGGYT
j_gene: TRBJ1-2; len: 15; v_gene: TRBV5-1; CDR3aa: ASSLATGGGANYGYT
j_gene: TRBJ2-1; len: 11; v_gene: TRBV9; CDR3aa: ASSVGISGEQF
j_gene: TRBJ1-1; len: 11; v_gene: TRBV11-2; CDR3aa: ASSDGVDTEAF
j_gene: TRBJ2-5; len: 14; v_gene: TRBV10-3; CDR3aa: AISAASGGYQETQY
j_gene: TRBJ2-5; len: 11; v_gene: TRBV18; CDR3aa: ASSPQDQETQY
j_gene: TRBJ2-7; len: 12; v_gene: TRBV27; CDR3aa: ASSPGQTPYEQY
j_gene: TRBJ2-1; len: 12; v_gene: TRBV6-2/TRBV6-3; CDR3aa: ASRYISSYNEQF
j_gene: TRBJ1-1; len: 13; v_gene: TRBV6-2/TRBV6-3; CDR3aa: ASSGRQVGNTEAF
j_gene: TRBJ1-2; len: 9; v_gene: TRBV30; CDR3aa: AWSVRGGYT
j_gene: TRBJ1-1; len: 14; v_gene: TRBV6-2/TRBV6-3; CDR3aa: ASSYRTGGPNTEAF
j_gene: TRBJ2-1; len: 13; v_gene: TRBV27; CDR3aa: ASRAGTGVRNEQF
j_gene: TRBJ1-1; len: 11; v_gene: TRBV7-2; CDR3aa: ASSLARGWGAF
j_gene: TRBJ1-2; len: 12; v_gene: TRBV5-1; CDR3aa: ASSLGQGDRTYT
j_gene: TRBJ1-1; len: 11; v_gene: TRBV2; CDR3aa: ASSLGQDTEAF
j_gene: TRBJ1-5; len: 15; v_gene: TRBV3-1/TRBV3-2; CDR3aa: ASSQGTLGGGNQPQH
j_gene: TRBJ2-3; len: 15; v_gene: TRBV28; CDR3aa: ASSWTGGPRGSDTQY
j_gene: TRBJ2-7; len: 15; v_gene: TRBV21-1; CDR3aa: ASSKKITRDRDREQY
j_gene: TRBJ1-2; len: 13; v_gene: TRBV5-4; CDR3aa: ASSPAGQRAYGYT
j_gene: TRBJ1-2; len: 10; v_gene: TRBV2; CDR3aa: ASTEGNYGYT
j_gene: TRBJ2-1; len: 13; v_gene: TRBV11-1; CDR3aa: ASSRAGQGRNEQF
j_gene: TRBJ2-5; len: 13; v_gene: TRBV28; CDR3aa: ASRPLDSPQETQY
j_gene: TRBJ2-3; len: 13; v_gene: TRBV9; CDR3aa: ASSPPGVSTDTQY
j_gene: TRBJ2-5; len: 14; v_gene: TRBV14; CDR3aa: ASSKANSGSQETQY
j_gene: TRBJ1-6; len: 11; v_gene: TRBV27; CDR3aa: ASTNGLNSPLH
j_gene: TRBJ2-1; len: 13; v_gene: TRBV6-5; CDR3aa: ASSTGTGVWNEQF
j_gene: TRBJ1-3; len: 14; v_gene: TRBV18; CDR3aa: ASSPLGQGSGNTIY
j_gene: TRBJ2-1; len: 13; v_gene: TRBV5-1; CDR3aa: ASRNLAGGLTEQF
j_gene: TRBJ2-1; len: 15; v_gene: TRBV6-4; CDR3aa: ASSNSGGSSSYNEQF
j_gene: TRBJ1-2; len: 11; v_gene: TRBV28; CDR3aa: ASSLYRDYGYT
j_gene: TRBJ2-1; len: 13; v_gene: TRBV3-1/TRBV3-2; CDR3aa: ASSQGFVGGNEQF
j_gene: TRBJ2-1; len: 10; v_gene: TRBV29-1; CDR3aa: SVGSGYNEQF
j_gene: TRBJ2-7; len: 13; v_gene: TRBV6-5; CDR3aa: ASRQTWGSSYEQY
j_gene: TRBJ2-4; len: 12; v_gene: TRBV24-1; CDR3aa: ATSNGEVGNIQY